Below, 9 T cell receptor beta chains from the same sample are listed, as sequenced in a study of blood T cell repertoires in COVID-19. TCRdb's table, derived via immunoSEQ multiplex PCR, lists solely in-frame clones and lacks some. The table records some 300,000 clones, nearly 90% of them present only once. Sample: PBMCs or T cells enriched from blood (not recorded which). These receptors were obtained from a woman in her thirties who had recovered from COVID-19.

V is TRBV18 and J is TRBJ1-1; D perhaps matches TRBD1 (5 bases). Germline V gene data show CDR1 as KGHSH and CDR2 as LQKENI. CDR3 length: 13 amino acids. Trimming took 9 bases from V and 4 from J, leaving 15 bases between them. The CDR3 bases are TGTGCCAGTTATAACCCGGGGGGCACTGAAGCTTTCTTT. Protein: CASYNPGGTEAFF.

The table lists this clone with a count of one. This chain uses TRBV6-6 with TRBJ1-3, with TRBD1 as a possible D gene (6 bases). The CDR3 is 18 residues long. The germline V gene encodes CDR1 MNHNY and CDR2 SVGAGI (reference sequence). V lost 6 bases, J lost 0 bases, and 21 bases lay in between. The CDR3 protein is CASRRTLTGALSGNTIYF. The CDR3 DNA reads as TGTGCCAGCAGACGAACCTTGACAGGAGCCCTCTCTGGAAACACCATATATTTT.

The chain employs TRBV5-1 and TRBJ2-7, with D maybe TRBD1 (6 bases). From germline, CDR1 is SGHRS and CDR2 YFSETQ. CDR3 length equals 14 residues. The germline V and J ends were trimmed by 4 bases and 1 base, with 12 bases remaining between them. DNA for the CDR3: TGCGCCAGCAGCACCCAGGACAGTTCCTACGAGCAGTACTTC. It is translated as CASSTQDSSYEQYF.

This CDR3 reads CSVGVALAYNEQFF. The DNA for the CDR3 is TGCAGCGTTGGTGTGGCTCTCGCCTACAATGAGCAGTTCTTC. The chain employs TRBV29-1 and TRBJ2-1, with unresolved D. Germline V lookup: CDR1 SQVTM, CDR2 ANQGSEA. CDR3 length: 14 amino acids. Trimming cost V 4 bases and J 2 bases, with 12 bases left between them.

The chain couples TRBV6-2 or TRBV6-3 to TRBJ1-1; D is possibly TRBD1 (5 bases). The CDR3 spans 15 residues. The germline V and J ends were trimmed by 6 bases and 0 bases, with 14 bases remaining between them. In germline, CDR1 is MNHEY, CDR2 SVGEGT. The CDR3 sequence: CASSLPGGVNTEAFF. The CDR3 nucleotides read TGTGCCAGCAGCCTCCCGGGGGGGGTGAACACTGAAGCTTTCTTT.

The V gene is TRBV7-6, the J gene TRBJ1-1; 9 bases match TRBD1. V trimming: 4 bases; J trimming: 4 bases; junction bases outside the gene matches: 7. CDR1 and CDR2 from the germline V gene are SGHVS and FNYEAQ. CDR3 length: 15 amino acids. The CDR3 DNA reads as TGTGCCAGCAGCTCTACAGGACAGGGGTTCACTGAAGCTTTCTTT. It yields the protein CASSSTGQGFTEAFF. Drawing the rest from reference TRBV7-6 and TRBJ1-1, the complete variable domain is GAGVSQSPRYKVTKRGQDVALRCDPISGHVSLYWYRQALGQGPEFLTYFNYEAQQDKSGLPNDRFSAERPEGSISTLTIQRTEQRDSAMYRCASSSTGQGFTEAFFGQGTRLTVV.

The V call is TRBV7-3, the J call TRBJ2-1; 9 bases match TRBD2. CDR3 length equals 15 residues. Trimming took 6 bases from V and 2 from J; bases not matched to a gene: 5. Germline-derived CDR1 and CDR2 are SGHTA and FQGTGA. The CDR3 sequence is CASSSRGGAYNEQFF. The CDR3 DNA sequence: TGTGCCAGCAGTTCCCGCGGGGGGGCCTACAATGAGCAGTTCTTC.

CDR3 nucleotide sequence: TGCAGTGCTGAAACCTTAGAGGGCTACACCTTC. As protein: CSAETLEGYTF. The V gene is TRBV20-1, the J gene TRBJ1-2; D is ambiguous. Germline assignment: CDR1 DFQATT and CDR2 SNEGSKA (reference sequence). This CDR3 region has 11 residues. V was clipped by 5 bases and J by 8 bases, with 12 bases between them.

This clone was found once. The rearrangement joins TRBV7-2 to TRBJ1-5; 7 bases align to TRBD1. Per the germline V gene, CDR1 is SGHTA and CDR2 is FQGNSA. The V and J ends lost 5 bases and 5 bases, in that order; junction bases with no gene match: 9. CDR3 length equals 15 residues. CDR3: CASSHFRGSDQPQHF. The CDR3 coding sequence is TGTGCCAGCAGCCATTTCAGGGGGTCAGATCAGCCCCAGCATTTT.